One and the same sample provided the 2 T cell receptor beta chains below, sequenced in a study of beta chain features in type 1 diabetes. No antigen has been assigned to these receptors. The study's findings and limits: For Type 1 diabetes patients, all four CD4+ subsets carried TCRB CDR3s that were moderately but significantly shorter.

Every isolated RNA sample was fully reverse transcribed, so sequencing captured expressed TCRB transcripts. Repertoires were generated with immunoSEQ multiplex PCR, while TCRdb's copy carries only in-frame clones and drops some. The top ten clones hold 2% to 3% of a sample with over 100,000 clones, 16% of them seen once. Sequenced sample: central memory CD4+ T cells from blood. The source of these receptors is a man aged 30 to 39 with type 1 diabetes.

This sequence joins TRBV7-2 and TRBJ2-7; 8 nucleotides agree with TRBD2. Trimming took 2 bases from V and 4 from J; bases not matched to a gene: 10. This CDR3 has 16 residues. The germline gives CDR1 SGHTA, CDR2 FQGNSA. The DNA of the CDR3 is TGTGCCAGCAGCTTAAACGATCCGGGACTAGGGTACGAGCAGTACTTC. Its translation: CASSLNDPGLGYEQYF. Full variable domain (remainder filled in from reference TRBV7-2 and TRBJ2-7): GAGVSQSPSNKVTEKGKDVELRCDPISGHTALYWYRQSLGQGLEFLIYFQGNSAPDKSGLPSDRFSAERTGGSVSTLTIQRTQQEDSAVYLCASSLNDPGLGYEQYFGPGTRLTVT.

This clone was observed a handful of times. The chain has TRBV30 and TRBJ1-6, with TRBD1 as a possible D gene (5 bases). Trimming removed 8 bases from V and 9 bases from J, with 20 bases in between. The CDR3 runs 14 residues. Germline CDR1 reads GTSNPN; CDR2 reads SVGIG (reference sequence). CDR3: CAQGTGTSGSPLHF. CDR3 bases: TGTGCCCAAGGAACCGGGACTAGTGGTTCACCCCTCCACTTT.